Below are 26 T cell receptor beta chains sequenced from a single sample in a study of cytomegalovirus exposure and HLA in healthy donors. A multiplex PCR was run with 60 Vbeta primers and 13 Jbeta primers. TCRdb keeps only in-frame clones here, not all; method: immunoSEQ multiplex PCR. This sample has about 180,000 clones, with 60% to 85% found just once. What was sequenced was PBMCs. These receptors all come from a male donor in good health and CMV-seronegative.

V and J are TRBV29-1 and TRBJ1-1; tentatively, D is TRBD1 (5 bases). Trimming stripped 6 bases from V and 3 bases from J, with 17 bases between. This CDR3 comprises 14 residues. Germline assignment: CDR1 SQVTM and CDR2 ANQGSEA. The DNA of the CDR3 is TGCAGCGTCCCCCACAGGTCCCCTGACACTGAAGCTTTCTTT. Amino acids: CSVPHRSPDTEAFF.

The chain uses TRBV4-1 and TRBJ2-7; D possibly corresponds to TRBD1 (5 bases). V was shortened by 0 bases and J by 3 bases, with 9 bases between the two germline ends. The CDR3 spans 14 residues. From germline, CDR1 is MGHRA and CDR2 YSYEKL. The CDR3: CASSQELDNYEQYF. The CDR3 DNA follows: TGCGCCAGCAGCCAAGAATTGGACAACTACGAGCAGTACTTC.

The CDR3 is CASRTDRGAYEQYF. The CDR3, as DNA: TGTGCCAGCAGGACAGACAGGGGAGCCTACGAGCAGTACTTC. This sequence joins TRBV6-5 and TRBJ2-5; 8 bases align to TRBD1. The tail of the sequence fits TRBJ2-7 better, so the J call may be wrong. This CDR3 region has 14 residues. CDR1 MNHEY and CDR2 SVGAGI come from the germline V gene.

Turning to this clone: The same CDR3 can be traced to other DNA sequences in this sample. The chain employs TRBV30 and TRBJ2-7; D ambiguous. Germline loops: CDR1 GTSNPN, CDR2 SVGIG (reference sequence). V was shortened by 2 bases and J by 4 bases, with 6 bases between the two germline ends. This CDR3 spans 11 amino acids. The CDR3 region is CAWSLLYEQYF. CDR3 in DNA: TGTGCCTGGAGTTTACTTTACGAGCAGTACTTC.

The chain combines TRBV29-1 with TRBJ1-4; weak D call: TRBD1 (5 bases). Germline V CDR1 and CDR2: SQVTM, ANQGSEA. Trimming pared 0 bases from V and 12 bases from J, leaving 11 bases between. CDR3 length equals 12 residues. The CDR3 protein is CSVEDGRAQLFF. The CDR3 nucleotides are TGCAGCGTTGAAGATGGCAGGGCTCAACTGTTTTTT.

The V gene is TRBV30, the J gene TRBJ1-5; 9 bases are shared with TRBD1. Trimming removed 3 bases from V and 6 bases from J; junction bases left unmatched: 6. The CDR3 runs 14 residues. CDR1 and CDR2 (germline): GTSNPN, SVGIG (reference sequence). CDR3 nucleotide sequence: TGTGCCTGGAGCGTACAGGGGGCCGGTCAGCCCCAGCATTTT. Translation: CAWSVQGAGQPQHF.

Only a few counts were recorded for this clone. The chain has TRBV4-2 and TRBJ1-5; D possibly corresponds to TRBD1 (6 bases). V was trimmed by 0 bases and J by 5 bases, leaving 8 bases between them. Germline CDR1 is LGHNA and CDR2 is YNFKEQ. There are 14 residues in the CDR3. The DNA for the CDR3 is TGTGCCAGCAGCCAAGATCACAGGGATCAGCCCCAGCATTTT. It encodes CASSQDHRDQPQHF.

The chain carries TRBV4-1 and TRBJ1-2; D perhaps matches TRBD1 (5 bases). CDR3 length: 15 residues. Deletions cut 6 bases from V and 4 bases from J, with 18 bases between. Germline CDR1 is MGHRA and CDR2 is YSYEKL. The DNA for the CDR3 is TGCGCCAGCAGTCATTCACGGGGGGTGAGCTATGGCTACACCTTC. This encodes CASSHSRGVSYGYTF.

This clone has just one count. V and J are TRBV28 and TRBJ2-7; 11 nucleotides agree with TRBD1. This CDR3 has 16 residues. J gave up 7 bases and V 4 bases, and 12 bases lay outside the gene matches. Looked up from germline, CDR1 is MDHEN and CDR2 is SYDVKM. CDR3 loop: CASSSLGQGVFREQYF. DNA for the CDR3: TGTGCCAGCAGTTCTCTGGGACAGGGGGTTTTTAGGGAGCAGTACTTC.

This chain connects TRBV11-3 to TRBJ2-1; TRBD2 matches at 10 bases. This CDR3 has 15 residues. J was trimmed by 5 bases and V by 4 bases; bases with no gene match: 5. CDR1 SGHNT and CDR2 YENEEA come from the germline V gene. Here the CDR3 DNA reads TGTGCCAGCAGCTCTAGCGGGAGCAGCCACAATGAGCAGTTCTTC. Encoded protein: CASSSSGSSHNEQFF.

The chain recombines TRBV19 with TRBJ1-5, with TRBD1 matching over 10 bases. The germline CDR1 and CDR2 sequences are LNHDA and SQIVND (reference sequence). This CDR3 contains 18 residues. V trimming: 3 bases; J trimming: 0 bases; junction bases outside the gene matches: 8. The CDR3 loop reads CASSITGTGVYSNQPQHF. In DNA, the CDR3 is TGTGCCAGTAGTATTACCGGGACAGGGGTTTATAGCAATCAGCCCCAGCATTTT.

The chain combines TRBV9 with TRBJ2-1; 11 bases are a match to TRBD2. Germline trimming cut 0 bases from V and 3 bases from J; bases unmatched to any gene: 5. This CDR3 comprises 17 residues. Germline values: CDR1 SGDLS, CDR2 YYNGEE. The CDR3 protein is CASSVETSGNHYNEQFF. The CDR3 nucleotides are TGTGCCAGCAGCGTAGAGACTAGCGGGAACCACTACAATGAGCAGTTCTTC.

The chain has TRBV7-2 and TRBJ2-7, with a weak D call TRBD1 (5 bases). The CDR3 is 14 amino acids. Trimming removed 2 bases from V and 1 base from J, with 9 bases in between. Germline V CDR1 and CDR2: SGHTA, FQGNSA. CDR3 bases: TGTGCCAGCAGCTTATATCAGGGTTCCTACGAGCAGTACTTC. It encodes CASSLYQGSYEQYF.

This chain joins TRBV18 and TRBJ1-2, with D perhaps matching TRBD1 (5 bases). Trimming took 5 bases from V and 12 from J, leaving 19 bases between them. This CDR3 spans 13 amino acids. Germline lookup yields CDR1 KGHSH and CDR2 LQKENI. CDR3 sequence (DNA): TGTGCCAGCTCAGTTGACAGTCAGTGGGCTAACACCTTC. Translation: CASSVDSQWANTF.

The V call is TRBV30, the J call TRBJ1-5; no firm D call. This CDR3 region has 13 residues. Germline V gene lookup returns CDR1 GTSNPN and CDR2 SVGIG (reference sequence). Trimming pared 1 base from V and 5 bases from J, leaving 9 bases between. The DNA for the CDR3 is TGTGCCTGGAGTGGCCAGGAGGATCAGCCCCAGCATTTT. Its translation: CAWSGQEDQPQHF.

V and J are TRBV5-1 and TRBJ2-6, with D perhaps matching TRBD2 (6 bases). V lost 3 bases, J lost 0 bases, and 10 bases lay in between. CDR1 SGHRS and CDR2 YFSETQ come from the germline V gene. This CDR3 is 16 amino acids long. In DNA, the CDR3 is TGCGCCAGCAGCTCCCGGGGGAACTCTGGGGCCAACGTCCTGACTTTC. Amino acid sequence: CASSSRGNSGANVLTF.

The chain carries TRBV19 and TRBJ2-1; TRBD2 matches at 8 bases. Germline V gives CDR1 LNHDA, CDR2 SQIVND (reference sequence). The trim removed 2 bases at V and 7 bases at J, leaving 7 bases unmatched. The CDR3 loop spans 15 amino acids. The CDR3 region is CASSIRAGERNEQFF. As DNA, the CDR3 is TGTGCCAGTAGTATAAGAGCGGGGGAACGAAATGAGCAGTTCTTC.

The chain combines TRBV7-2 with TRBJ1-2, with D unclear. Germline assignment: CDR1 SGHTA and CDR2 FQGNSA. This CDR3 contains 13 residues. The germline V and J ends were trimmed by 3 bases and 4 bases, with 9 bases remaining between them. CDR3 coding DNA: TGTGCCAGCAGCTTCAACAGACCCTATGGCTACACCTTC. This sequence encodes CASSFNRPYGYTF.

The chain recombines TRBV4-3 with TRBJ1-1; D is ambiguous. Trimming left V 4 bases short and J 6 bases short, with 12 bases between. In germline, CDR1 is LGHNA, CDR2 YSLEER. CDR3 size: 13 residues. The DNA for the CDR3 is TGCGCCAGCAGCCTATCACGCGGGGCTGAAGCTTTCTTT. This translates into CASSLSRGAEAFF.

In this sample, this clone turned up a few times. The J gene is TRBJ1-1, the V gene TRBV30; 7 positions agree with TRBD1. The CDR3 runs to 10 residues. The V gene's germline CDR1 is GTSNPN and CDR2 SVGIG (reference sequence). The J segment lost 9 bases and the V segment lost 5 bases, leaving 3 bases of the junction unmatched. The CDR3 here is CAWGGQKAFF. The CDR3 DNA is TGTGCCTGGGGGGGACAGAAAGCTTTCTTT.

Here the CDR3 DNA reads TGTGCCAGCAGTTTGGGGGCGGGAGGCCTAGAGCAGTTCTTC. This codes for CASSLGAGGLEQFF. V gene TRBV28 combines with J gene TRBJ2-1; 8 bases agree with TRBD2. Germline V gene data show CDR1 as MDHEN and CDR2 as SYDVKM. The trim removed 3 bases at V and 10 bases at J, leaving 8 bases unmatched. The CDR3 consists of 14 residues.

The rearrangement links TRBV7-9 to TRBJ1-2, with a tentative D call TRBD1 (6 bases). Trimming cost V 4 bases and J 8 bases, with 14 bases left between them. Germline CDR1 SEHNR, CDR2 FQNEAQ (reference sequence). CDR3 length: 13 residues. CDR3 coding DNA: TGTGCCAGCAGCTGGGACATGGCAACAGGCTACACCTTC. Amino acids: CASSWDMATGYTF.

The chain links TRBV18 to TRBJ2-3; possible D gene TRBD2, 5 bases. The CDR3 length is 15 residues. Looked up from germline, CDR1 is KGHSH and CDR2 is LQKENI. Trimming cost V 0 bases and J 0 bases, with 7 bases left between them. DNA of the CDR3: TGTGCCAGCTCACCACCAAAGCGGAGCACAGATACGCAGTATTTT. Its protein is CASSPPKRSTDTQYF.

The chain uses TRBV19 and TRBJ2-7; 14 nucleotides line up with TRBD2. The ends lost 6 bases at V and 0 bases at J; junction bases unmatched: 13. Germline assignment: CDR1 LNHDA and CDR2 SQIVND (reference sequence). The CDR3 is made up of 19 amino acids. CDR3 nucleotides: TGTGCCAGTAGCGATGGGACTAGCGGGAGAAAGAGGAGCTCCTACGAGCAGTACTTC. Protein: CASSDGTSGRKRSSYEQYF. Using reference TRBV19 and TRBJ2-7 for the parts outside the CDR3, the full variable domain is DGGITQSPKYLFRKEGQNVTLSCEQNLNHDAMYWYRQDPGQGLRLIYYSQIVNDFQKGDIAEGYSVSREKKESFPLTVTSAQKNPTAFYLCASSDGTSGRKRSSYEQYFGPGTRLTVT.

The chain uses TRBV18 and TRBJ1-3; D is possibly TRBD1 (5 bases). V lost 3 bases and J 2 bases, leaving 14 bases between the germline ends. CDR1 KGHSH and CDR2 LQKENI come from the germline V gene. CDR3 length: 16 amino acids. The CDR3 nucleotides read TGTGCCAGCTCACCCCAACGAGGGGAGGCTGGAAACACCATATATTTT. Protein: CASSPQRGEAGNTIYF.

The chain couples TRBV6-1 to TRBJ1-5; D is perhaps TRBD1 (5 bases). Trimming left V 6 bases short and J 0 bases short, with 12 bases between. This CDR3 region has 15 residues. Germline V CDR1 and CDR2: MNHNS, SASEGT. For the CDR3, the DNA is TGTGCCAGCAGACAGGAACCTTATAGCAATCAGCCCCAGCATTTT. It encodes CASRQEPYSNQPQHF.